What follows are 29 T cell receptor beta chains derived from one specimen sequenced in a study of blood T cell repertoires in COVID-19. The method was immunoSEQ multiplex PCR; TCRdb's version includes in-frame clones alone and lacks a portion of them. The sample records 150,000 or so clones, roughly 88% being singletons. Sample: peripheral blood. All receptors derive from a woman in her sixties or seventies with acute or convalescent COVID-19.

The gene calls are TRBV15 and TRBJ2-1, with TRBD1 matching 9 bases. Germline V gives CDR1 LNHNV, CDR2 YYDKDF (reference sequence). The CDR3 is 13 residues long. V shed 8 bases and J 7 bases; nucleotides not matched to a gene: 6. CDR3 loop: CATRGQGLNEQFF. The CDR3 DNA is TGTGCCACCCGAGGACAGGGGTTGAATGAGCAGTTCTTC.

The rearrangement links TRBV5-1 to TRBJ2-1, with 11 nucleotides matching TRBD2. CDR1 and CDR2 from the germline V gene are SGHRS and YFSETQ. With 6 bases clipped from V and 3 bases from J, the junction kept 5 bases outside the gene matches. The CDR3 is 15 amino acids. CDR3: CASITTSGGYNEQFF. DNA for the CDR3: TGCGCCAGCATAACCACTAGCGGGGGCTACAATGAGCAGTTCTTC.

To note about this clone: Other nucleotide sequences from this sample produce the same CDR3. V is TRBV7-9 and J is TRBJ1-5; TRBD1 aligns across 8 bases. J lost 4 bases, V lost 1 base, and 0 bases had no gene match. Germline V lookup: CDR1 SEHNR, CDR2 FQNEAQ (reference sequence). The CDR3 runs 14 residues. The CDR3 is CASSLGDRNQPQHF. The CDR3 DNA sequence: TGTGCCAGCAGCTTAGGGGACAGGAATCAGCCCCAGCATTTT.

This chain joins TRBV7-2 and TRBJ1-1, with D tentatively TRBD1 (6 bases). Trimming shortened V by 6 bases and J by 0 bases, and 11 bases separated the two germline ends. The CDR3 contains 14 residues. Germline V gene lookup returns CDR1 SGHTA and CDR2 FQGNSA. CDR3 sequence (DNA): TGTGCCAGCAGGGCGACAGGAATGAACACTGAAGCTTTCTTT. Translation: CASRATGMNTEAFF.

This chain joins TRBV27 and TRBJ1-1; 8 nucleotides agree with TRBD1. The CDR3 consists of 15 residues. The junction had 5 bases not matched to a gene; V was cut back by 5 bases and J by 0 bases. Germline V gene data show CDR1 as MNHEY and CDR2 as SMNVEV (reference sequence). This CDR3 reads CASSPGDRMNTEAFF. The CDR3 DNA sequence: TGTGCCAGCAGTCCCGGGGACAGGATGAACACTGAAGCTTTCTTT.

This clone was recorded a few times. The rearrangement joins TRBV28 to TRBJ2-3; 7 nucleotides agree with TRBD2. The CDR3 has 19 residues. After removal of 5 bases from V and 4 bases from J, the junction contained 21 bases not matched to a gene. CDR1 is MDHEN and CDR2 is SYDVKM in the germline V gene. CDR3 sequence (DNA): TGTGCCAGCAGTGTACAAAAACATCTAGCGAGCGGGGAAGCAGATACGCAGTATTTT. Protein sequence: CASSVQKHLASGEADTQYF.

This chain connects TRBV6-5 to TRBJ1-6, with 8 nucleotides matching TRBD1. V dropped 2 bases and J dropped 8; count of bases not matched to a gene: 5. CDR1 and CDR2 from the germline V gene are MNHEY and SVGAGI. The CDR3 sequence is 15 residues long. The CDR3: CASSYGGTGHSPLHF. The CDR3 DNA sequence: TGTGCCAGCAGTTACGGCGGGACAGGCCATTCACCCCTCCACTTT.

CDR3 in amino acids: CASSELADEQYF. CDR3 in DNA: TGTGCCAGCAGTGAACTAGCGGACGAGCAGTACTTC. The gene calls are TRBV6-1 and TRBJ2-7, with 7 bases identical to TRBD2. Looked up from germline, CDR1 is MNHNS and CDR2 is SASEGT. The CDR3 consists of 12 residues. V lost 2 bases to trimming and J lost 5 bases; unmatched junction nucleotides: 0.

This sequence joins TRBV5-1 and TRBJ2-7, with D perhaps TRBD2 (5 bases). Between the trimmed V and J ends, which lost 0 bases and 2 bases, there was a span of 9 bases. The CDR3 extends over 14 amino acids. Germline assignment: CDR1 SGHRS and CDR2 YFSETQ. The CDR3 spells CASSLEEGPYEQYF. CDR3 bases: TGCGCCAGCAGCTTGGAAGAGGGTCCCTACGAGCAGTACTTC.

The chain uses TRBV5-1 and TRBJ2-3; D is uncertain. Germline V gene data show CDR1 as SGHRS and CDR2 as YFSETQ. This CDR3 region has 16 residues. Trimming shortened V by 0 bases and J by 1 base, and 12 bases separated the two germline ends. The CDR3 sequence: CASSLGSRFGTDTQYF. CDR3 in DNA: TGCGCCAGCAGCTTGGGTTCGAGGTTCGGCACAGATACGCAGTATTTT.

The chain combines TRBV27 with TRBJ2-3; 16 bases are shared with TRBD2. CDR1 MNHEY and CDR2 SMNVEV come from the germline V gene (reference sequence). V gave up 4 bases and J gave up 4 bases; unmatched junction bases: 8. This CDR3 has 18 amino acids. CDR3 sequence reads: CASSWGTSGGGRPDTQYF. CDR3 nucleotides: TGTGCCAGCAGTTGGGGGACTAGCGGGGGGGGCCGACCAGATACGCAGTATTTT.

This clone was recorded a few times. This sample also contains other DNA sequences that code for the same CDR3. CDR3 residues: CASSVGGGAYNEQFF. The CDR3 nucleotides read TGTGCCAGCAGCGTAGGCGGGGGGGCCTACAATGAGCAGTTCTTC. V and J are TRBV9 and TRBJ2-1; 9 positions match TRBD2. V lost 0 bases, J lost 2 bases, and 0 bases stayed unmatched. Germline-derived CDR1 and CDR2 are SGDLS and YYNGEE. CDR3 length equals 15 residues.

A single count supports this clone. The CDR3 protein is CASSLDLPTTDTQYF. As DNA, the CDR3 is TGTGCCAGCAGCTTAGATCTACCTACTACAGATACGCAGTATTTT. The gene calls are TRBV7-9 and TRBJ2-3; D gene unclear. The CDR3 runs 15 residues. In germline, CDR1 is SEHNR, CDR2 FQNEAQ (reference sequence). The ends were cut back, 1 base at V and 3 bases at J, with 11 bases in the middle.

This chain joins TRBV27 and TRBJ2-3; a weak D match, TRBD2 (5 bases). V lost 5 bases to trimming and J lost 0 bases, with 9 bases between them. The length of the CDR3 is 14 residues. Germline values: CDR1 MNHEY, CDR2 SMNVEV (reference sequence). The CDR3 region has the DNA TGTGCCAGCAGTGGACTTTTCAGCACAGATACGCAGTATTTT. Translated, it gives CASSGLFSTDTQYF.

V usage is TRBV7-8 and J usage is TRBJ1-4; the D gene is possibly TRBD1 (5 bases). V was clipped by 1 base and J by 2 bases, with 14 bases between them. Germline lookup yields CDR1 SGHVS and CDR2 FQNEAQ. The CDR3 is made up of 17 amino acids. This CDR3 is CASSLEGAGRTNEKLFF. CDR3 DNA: TGTGCCAGCAGCTTAGAAGGGGCAGGGCGGACTAATGAAAAACTGTTTTTT.

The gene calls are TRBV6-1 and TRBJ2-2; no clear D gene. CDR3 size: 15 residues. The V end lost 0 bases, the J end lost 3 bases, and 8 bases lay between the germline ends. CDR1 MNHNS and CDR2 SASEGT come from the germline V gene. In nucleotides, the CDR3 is TGTGCCAGCAGTGAAGCTGTCCGGGACACCGGGGAGCTGTTTTTT. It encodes CASSEAVRDTGELFF.

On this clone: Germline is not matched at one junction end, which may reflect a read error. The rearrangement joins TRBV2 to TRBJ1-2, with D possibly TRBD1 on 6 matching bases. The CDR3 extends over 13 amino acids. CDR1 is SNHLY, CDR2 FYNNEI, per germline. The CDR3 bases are TGTGCCAGCAGGGAAGGGGGGGACTATGGCTACACCTTC. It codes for CASREGGDYGYTF.

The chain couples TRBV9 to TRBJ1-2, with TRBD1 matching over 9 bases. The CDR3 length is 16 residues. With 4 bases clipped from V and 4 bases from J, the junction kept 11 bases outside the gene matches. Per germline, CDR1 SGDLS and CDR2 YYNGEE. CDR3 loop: CASSPSLGQGGYGYTF. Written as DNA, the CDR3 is TGTGCCAGCAGCCCCAGTTTGGGACAGGGAGGCTATGGCTACACCTTC.

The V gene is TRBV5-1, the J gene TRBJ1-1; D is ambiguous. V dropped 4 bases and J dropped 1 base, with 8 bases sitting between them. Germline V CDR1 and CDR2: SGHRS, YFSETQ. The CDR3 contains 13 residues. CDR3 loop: CASSHRENTEAFF. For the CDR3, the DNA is TGCGCCAGCAGCCACCGGGAGAACACTGAAGCTTTCTTT.

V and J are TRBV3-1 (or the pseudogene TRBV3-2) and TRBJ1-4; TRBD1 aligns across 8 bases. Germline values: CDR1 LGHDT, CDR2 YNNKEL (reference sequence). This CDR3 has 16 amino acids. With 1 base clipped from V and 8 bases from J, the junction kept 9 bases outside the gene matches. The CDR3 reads CASSQALTGVTEKLFF. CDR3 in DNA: TGTGCCAGCAGCCAAGCCCTGACAGGGGTGACGGAAAAACTGTTTTTT.

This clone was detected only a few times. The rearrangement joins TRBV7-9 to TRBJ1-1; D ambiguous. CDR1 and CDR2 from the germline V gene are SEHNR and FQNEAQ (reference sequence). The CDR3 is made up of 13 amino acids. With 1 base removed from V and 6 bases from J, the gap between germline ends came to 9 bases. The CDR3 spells CASSLGASAEAFF. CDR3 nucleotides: TGTGCCAGCAGCTTAGGTGCGAGTGCTGAAGCTTTCTTT. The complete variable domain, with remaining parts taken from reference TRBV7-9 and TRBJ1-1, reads DTGVSQNPRHKITKRGQNVTFRCDPISEHNRLYWYRQTLGQGPEFLTYFQNEAQLEKSRLLSDRFSAERPKGSFSTLEIQRTEQGDSAMYLCASSLGASAEAFFGQGTRLTVV.

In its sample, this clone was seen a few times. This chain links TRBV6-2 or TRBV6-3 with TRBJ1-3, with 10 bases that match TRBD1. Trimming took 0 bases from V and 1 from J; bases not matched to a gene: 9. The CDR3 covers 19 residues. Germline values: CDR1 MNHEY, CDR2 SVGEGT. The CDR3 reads CASSYSSLGQGESGNTIYF. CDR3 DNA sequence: TGTGCCAGCAGTTACTCGTCGCTCGGACAGGGGGAATCTGGAAACACCATATATTTT.

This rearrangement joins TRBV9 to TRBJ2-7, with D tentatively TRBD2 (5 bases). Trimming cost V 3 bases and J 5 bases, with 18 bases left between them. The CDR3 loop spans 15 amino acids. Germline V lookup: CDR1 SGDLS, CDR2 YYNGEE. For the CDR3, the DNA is TGTGCCAGCAGCGCGACGACTACCCCCACACACGAGCAGTACTTC. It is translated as CASSATTTPTHEQYF.

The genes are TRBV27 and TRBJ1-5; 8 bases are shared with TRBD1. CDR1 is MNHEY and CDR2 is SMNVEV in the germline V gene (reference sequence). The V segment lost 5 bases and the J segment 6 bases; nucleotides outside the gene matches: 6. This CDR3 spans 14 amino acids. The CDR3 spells CASSMTGAAQPQHF. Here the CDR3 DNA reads TGTGCCAGCAGTATGACAGGGGCTGCTCAGCCCCAGCATTTT.

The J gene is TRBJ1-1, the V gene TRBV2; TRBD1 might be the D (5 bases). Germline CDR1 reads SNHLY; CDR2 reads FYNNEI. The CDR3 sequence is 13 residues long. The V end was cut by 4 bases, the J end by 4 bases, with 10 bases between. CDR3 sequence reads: CASSGVGVTEAFF. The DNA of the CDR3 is TGTGCCAGCAGTGGGGTAGGGGTCACTGAAGCTTTCTTT. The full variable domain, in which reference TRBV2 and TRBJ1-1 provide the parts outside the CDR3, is EPEVTQTPSHQVTQMGQEVILRCVPISNHLYFYWYRQILGQKVEFLVSFYNNEISEKSEIFDDQFSVERPDGSNFTLKIRSTKLEDSAMYFCASSGVGVTEAFFGQGTRLTVV.

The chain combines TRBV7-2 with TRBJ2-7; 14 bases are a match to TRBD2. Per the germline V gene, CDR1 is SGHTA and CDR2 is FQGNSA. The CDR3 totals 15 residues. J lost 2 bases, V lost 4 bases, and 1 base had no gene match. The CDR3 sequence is CASSWTSGGPYEQYF. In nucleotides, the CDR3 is TGTGCCAGCAGCTGGACTAGCGGGGGGCCCTACGAGCAGTACTTC. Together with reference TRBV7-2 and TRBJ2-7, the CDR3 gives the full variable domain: GAGVSQSPSNKVTEKGKDVELRCDPISGHTALYWYRQSLGQGLEFLIYFQGNSAPDKSGLPSDRFSAERTGGSVSTLTIQRTQQEDSAVYLCASSWTSGGPYEQYFGPGTRLTVT.

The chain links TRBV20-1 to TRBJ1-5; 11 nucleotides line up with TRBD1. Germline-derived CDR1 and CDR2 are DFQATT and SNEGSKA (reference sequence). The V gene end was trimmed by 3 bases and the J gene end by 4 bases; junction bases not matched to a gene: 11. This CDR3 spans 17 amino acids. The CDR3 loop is CSASVQSGTGGNQPQHF. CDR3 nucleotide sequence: TGCAGTGCTAGTGTCCAATCCGGGACAGGGGGGAATCAGCCCCAGCATTTT.

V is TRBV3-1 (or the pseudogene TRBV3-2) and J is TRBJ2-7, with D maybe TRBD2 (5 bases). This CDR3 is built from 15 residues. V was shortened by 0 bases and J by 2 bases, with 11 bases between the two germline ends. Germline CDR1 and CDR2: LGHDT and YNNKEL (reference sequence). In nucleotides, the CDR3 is TGTGCCAGCAGCCAAGATGGGCGGGCCACCTACGAGCAGTACTTC. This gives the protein CASSQDGRATYEQYF.

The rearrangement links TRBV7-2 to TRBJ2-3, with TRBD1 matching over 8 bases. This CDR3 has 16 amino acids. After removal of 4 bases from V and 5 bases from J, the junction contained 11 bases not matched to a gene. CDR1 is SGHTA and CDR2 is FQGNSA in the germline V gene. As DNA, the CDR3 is TGTGCCAGCAGCTCACAGGGGGGAGGAGTTTTAGATACGCAGTATTTT. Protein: CASSSQGGGVLDTQYF.